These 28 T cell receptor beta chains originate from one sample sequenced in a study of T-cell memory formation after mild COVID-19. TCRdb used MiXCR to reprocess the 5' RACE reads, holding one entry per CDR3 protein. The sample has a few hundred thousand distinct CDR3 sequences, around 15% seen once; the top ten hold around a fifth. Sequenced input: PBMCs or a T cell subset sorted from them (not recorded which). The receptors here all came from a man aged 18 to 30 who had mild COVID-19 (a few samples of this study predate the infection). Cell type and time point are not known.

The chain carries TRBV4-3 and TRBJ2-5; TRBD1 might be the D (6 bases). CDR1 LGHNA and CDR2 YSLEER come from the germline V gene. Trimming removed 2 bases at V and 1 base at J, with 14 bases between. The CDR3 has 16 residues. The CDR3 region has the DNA TGCGCCAGCAGCCAAAGAAGAGGACAGTCCCAAGAGACCCAGTACTTC. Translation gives CASSQRRGQSQETQYF.

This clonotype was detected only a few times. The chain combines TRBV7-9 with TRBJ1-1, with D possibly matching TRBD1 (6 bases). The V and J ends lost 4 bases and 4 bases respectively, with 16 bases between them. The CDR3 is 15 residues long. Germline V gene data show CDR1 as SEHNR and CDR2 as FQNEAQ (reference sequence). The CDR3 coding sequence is TGTGCCAGCAGCTCTAGGGGGTCCCTAGTCACTGAAGCTTTCTTT. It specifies CASSSRGSLVTEAFF.

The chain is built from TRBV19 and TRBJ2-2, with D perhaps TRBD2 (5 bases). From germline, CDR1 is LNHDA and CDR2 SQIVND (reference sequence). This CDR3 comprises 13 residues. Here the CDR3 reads CATRIGNTGELFF. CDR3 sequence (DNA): TGTGCTACTAGAATCGGGAACACCGGGGAGCTGTTTTTT.

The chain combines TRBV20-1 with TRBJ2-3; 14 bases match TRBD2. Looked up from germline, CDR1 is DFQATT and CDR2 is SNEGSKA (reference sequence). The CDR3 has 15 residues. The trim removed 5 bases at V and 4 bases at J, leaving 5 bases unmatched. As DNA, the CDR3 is TGCAGTGCTCCGACTAGCGGGGGGGCCGCAGATACGCAGTATTTT. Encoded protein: CSAPTSGGAADTQYF.

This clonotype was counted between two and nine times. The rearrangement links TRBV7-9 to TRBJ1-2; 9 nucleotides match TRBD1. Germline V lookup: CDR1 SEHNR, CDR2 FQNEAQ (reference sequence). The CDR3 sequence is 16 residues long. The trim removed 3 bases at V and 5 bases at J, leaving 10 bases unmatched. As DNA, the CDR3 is TGTGCCAGCAGCTTTTCCGGGGACAGGGCCATTTATGGCTACACCTTC. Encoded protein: CASSFSGDRAIYGYTF.

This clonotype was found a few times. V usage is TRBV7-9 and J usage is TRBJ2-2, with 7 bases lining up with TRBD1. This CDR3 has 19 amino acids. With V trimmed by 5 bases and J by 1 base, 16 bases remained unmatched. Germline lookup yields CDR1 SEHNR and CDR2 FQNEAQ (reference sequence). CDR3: CASSDSHHVWTGNTGELFF. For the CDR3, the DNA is TGTGCCAGCAGCGATAGCCATCACGTCTGGACAGGGAACACCGGGGAGCTGTTTTTT. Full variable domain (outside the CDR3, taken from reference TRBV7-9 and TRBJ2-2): DTGVSQNPRHKITKRGQNVTFRCDPISEHNRLYWYRQTLGQGPEFLTYFQNEAQLEKSRLLSDRFSAERPKGSFSTLEIQRTEQGDSAMYLCASSDSHHVWTGNTGELFFGEGSRLTVL.

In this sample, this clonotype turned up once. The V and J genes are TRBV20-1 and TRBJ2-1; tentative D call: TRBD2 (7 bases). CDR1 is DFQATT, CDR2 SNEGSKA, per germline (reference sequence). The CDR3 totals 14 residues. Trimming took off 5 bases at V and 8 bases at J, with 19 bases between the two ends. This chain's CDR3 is CSAVGGPDADEQFF. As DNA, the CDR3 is TGCAGTGCTGTGGGGGGGCCAGATGCCGATGAGCAGTTCTTC.

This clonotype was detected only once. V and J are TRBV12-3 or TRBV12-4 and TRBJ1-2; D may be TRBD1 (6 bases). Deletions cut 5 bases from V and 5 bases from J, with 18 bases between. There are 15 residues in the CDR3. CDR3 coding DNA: TGTGCCAGCAGTCCACGTCGGACAGATGAGTATGGCTACACCTTC. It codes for CASSPRRTDEYGYTF.

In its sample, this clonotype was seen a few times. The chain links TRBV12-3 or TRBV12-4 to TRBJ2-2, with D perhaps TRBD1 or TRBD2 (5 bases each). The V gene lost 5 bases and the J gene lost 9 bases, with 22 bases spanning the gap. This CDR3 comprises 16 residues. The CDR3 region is CASSPRVVGDQRELFF. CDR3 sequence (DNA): TGTGCCAGCAGTCCAAGAGTCGTGGGGGATCAAAGGGAGCTGTTTTTT.

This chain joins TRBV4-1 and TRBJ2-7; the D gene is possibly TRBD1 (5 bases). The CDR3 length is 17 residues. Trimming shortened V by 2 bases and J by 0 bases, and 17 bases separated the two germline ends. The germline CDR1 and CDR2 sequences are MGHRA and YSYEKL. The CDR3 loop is CASSQLLGLQASYEQYF. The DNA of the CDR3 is TGCGCCAGCAGCCAACTCCTAGGGTTACAGGCCTCCTACGAGCAGTACTTC.

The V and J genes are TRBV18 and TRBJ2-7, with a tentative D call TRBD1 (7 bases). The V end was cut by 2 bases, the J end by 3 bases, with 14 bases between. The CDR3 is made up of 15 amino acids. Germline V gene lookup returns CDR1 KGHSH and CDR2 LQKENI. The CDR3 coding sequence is TGTGCCAGCTCACCAGACAGGGAGGACTTCTACGAGCAGTACTTC. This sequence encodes CASSPDREDFYEQYF.

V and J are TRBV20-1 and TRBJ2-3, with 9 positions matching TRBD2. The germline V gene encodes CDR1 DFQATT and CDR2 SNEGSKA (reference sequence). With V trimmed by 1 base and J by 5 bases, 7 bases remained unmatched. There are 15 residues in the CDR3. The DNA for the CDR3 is TGCAGTGCTAGAGGACCCGCTAGCGGGGTAGATACGCAGTATTTT. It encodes CSARGPASGVDTQYF.

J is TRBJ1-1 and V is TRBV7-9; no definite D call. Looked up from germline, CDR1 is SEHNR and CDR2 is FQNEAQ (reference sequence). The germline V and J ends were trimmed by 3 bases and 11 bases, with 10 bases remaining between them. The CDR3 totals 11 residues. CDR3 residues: CASSLTPDAFF. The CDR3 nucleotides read TGTGCCAGCAGCTTGACCCCAGACGCTTTCTTT.

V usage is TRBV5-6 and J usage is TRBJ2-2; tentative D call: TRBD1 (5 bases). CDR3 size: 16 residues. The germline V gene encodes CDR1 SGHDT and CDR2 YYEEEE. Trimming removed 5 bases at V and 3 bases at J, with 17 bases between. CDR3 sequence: CASSSVTRRDTGELFF. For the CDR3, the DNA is TGTGCCAGCAGTTCGGTAACTCGCAGGGACACCGGGGAGCTGTTTTTT. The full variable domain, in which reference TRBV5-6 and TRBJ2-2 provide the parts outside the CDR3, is DAGVTQSPTHLIKTRGQQVTLRCSPKSGHDTVSWYQQALGQGPQFIFQYYEEEERQRGNFPDRFSGHQFPNYSSELNVNALLLGDSALYLCASSSVTRRDTGELFFGEGSRLTVL.

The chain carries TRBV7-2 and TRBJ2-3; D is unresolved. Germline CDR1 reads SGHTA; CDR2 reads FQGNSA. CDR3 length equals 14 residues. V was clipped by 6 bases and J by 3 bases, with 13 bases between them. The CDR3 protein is CASRLSLRTDTQYF. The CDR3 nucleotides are TGTGCCAGCAGATTATCTCTGAGGACAGATACGCAGTATTTT.

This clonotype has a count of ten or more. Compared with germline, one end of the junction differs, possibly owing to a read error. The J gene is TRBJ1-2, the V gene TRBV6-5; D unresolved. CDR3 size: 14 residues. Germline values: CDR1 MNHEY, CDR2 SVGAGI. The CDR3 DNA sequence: TGTGCCAGCAGTGACTCCACCCGTAAACAGGGCTACACCTTC. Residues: CASSDSTRKQGYTF.

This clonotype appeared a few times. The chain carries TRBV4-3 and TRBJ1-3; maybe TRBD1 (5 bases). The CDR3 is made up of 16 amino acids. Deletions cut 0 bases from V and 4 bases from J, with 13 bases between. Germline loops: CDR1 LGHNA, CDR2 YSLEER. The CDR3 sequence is CASSQDSPGVGNTIYF. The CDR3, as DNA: TGCGCCAGCAGCCAAGACAGTCCGGGGGTCGGAAACACCATATATTTT.

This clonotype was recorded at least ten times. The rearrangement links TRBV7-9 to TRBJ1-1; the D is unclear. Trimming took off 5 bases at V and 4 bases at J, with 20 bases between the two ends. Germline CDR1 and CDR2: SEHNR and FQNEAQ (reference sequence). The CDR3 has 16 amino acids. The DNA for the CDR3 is TGTGCCAGCAGCCCCCCAACCCATCCTAAGGGCACTGAAGCTTTCTTT. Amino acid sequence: CASSPPTHPKGTEAFF. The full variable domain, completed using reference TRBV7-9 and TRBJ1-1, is DTGVSQNPRHKITKRGQNVTFRCDPISEHNRLYWYRQTLGQGPEFLTYFQNEAQLEKSRLLSDRFSAERPKGSFSTLEIQRTEQGDSAMYLCASSPPTHPKGTEAFFGQGTRLTVV.

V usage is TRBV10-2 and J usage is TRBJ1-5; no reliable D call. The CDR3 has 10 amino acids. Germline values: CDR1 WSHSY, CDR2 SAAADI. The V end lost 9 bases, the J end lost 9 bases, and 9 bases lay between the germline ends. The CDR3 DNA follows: TGCGCCAGAGGGTGGGGGCCCCAGCATTTT. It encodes CARGWGPQHF.

CDR3 DNA sequence: TGCAGTGCTGGACAGGGGGTGTTTCTCTATGGCTACACCTTC. Translation: CSAGQGVFLYGYTF. The rearrangement uses TRBV20-1 and TRBJ1-2; 10 bases are shared with TRBD1. Germline trimming cut 5 bases from V and 4 bases from J; bases unmatched to any gene: 7. Germline V gene data show CDR1 as DFQATT and CDR2 as SNEGSKA (reference sequence). The CDR3 is 14 residues long.

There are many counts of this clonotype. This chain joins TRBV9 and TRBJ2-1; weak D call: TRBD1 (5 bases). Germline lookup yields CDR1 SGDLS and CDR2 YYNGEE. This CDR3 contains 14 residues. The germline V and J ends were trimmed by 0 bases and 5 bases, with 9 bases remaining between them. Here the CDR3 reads CASSVGIRDNEQFF. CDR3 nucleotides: TGTGCCAGCAGCGTAGGTATCAGGGACAATGAGCAGTTCTTC.

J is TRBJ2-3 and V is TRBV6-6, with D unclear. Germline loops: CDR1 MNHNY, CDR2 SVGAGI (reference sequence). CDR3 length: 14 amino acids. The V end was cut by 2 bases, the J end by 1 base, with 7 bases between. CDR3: CASSYIAGTDTQYF. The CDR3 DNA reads TGTGCCAGCAGTTACATAGCCGGCACAGATACGCAGTATTTT.

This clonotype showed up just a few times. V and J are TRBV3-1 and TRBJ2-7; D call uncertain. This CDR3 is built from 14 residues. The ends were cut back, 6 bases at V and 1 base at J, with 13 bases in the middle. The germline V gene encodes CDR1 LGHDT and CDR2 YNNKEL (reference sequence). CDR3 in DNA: TGTGCCAGCAGGGACGGTCGTGGGTCCTACGAGCAGTACTTC. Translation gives CASRDGRGSYEQYF.

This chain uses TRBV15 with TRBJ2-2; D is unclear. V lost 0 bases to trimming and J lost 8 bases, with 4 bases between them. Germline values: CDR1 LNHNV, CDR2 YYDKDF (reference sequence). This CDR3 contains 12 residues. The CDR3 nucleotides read TGTGCCACCAGCAGAGATGTTGGGGAGCTGTTTTTT. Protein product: CATSRDVGELFF.

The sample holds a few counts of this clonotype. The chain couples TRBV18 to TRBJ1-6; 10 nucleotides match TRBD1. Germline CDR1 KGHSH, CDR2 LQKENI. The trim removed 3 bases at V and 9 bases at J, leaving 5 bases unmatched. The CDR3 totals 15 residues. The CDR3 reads CASSPGTGAGSPLHF. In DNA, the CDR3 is TGTGCCAGCTCACCTGGGACAGGGGCGGGTTCACCCCTCCACTTT.

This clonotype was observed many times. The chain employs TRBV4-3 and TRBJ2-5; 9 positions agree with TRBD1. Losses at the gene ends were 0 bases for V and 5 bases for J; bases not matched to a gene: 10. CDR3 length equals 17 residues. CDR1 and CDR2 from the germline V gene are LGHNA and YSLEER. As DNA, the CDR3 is TGCGCCAGCAGCCAAGAGGGGGACAGGGAGTGGTCGGAGACCCAGTACTTC. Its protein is CASSQEGDREWSETQYF.

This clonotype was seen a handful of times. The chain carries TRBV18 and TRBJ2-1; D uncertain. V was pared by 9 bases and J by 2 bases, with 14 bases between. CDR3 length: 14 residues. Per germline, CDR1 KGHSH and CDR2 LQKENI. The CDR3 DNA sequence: TGTGCCAGTTTAGACCTTCGGGCCTACAATGAGCAGTTCTTC. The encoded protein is CASLDLRAYNEQFF.

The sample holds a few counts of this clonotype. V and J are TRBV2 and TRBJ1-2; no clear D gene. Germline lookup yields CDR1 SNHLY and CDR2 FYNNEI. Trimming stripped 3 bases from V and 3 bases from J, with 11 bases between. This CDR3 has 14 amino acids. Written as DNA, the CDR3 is TGTGCCAGCAGTGAGGGGTTCTTAGACTATGGCTACACCTTC. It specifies CASSEGFLDYGYTF.